A single TCR beta chain is shown here with its context. Generated by immunoSEQ multiplex PCR, the TCRdb table keeps only in-frame clones and is missing some. This sample carries around 64,000 clones, 85% to 90% of them seen once, and the ten largest clones take around 3.5%. Germline V lookup: CDR1 SGHTA, CDR2 FQGNSA. The CDR3 is made up of 18 amino acids. V was trimmed by 2 bases and J by 5 bases, leaving 22 bases between them. This entry comes from a study of blood T cell repertoires in COVID-19. The rearrangement joins TRBV7-2 to TRBJ2-4, with D possibly being TRBD1 (5 bases). This clonotype was sampled from a man aged 50-59 years with active COVID-19. The sequenced material came from peripheral blood. The CDR3 DNA is TGTGCCAGCAGCTTAAGGTCCAAAAGGGGCAGGGTAGAAAACATTCAGTACTTC. It is translated as CASSLRSKRGRVENIQYF.